The 28 T cell receptor beta chains presented below share a single source sample, sequenced in a study of blood T cell repertoires in COVID-19. The table came from immunoSEQ multiplex PCR; TCRdb's copy has only in-frame clones and leaves some out. The sample has around 300,000 clones, about 89% seen once. Material for sequencing was PBMCs or T cells enriched from blood (not recorded which). The receptor source for this set is a woman younger than 30 who had recovered from COVID-19.

V gene TRBV30 combines with J gene TRBJ2-5, with 9 bases lining up with TRBD1. This CDR3 comprises 15 residues. J was trimmed by 1 base and V by 1 base; bases with no gene match: 4. Germline CDR1 GTSNPN, CDR2 SVGIG (reference sequence). CDR3 loop: CAWSAGTGTQETQYF. The CDR3 DNA follows: TGTGCCTGGAGTGCCGGGACAGGGACCCAAGAGACCCAGTACTTC.

The rearrangement uses TRBV5-6 and TRBJ1-2; TRBD1 agrees at 8 bases. The CDR3 contains 16 residues. Losses at the gene ends were 2 bases for V and 8 bases for J; bases not matched to a gene: 14. The germline CDR1 and CDR2 sequences are SGHDT and YYEEEE. CDR3 amino acids: CASSFPDRVLVSGYTF. The CDR3 region has the DNA TGTGCCAGCAGCTTTCCGGACAGGGTTCTCGTAAGCGGCTACACCTTC. Based on the CDR3 plus reference TRBV5-6 and TRBJ1-2, the full variable domain is DAGVTQSPTHLIKTRGQQVTLRCSPKSGHDTVSWYQQALGQGPQFIFQYYEEEERQRGNFPDRFSGHQFPNYSSELNVNALLLGDSALYLCASSFPDRVLVSGYTFGSGTRLTVV.

The rearrangement uses TRBV13 and TRBJ2-3, with D possibly being TRBD2 (5 bases). Per germline, CDR1 PRHDT and CDR2 FYEKMQ (reference sequence). Trimming left V 6 bases short and J 4 bases short, with 14 bases between. The CDR3 loop spans 14 amino acids. CDR3 in amino acids: CASSLRRSADTQYF. The DNA for the CDR3 is TGTGCCAGCAGTCTTAGGAGGTCAGCAGATACGCAGTATTTT.

The chain carries TRBV4-1 and TRBJ2-7; 10 nucleotides align to TRBD2. J was trimmed by 1 base and V by 5 bases; bases with no gene match: 5. Germline V CDR1 and CDR2: MGHRA, YSYEKL. The CDR3 loop spans 15 amino acids. Written as DNA, the CDR3 is TGCGCCAGCAGCAAGTGGACTAGCGGTTCCTACGAGCAGTACTTC. Encoded protein: CASSKWTSGSYEQYF.

The chain recombines TRBV7-9 with TRBJ2-5; 13 nucleotides match TRBD2. V shed 5 bases and J 3 bases; nucleotides not matched to a gene: 6. Per germline, CDR1 SEHNR and CDR2 FQNEAQ (reference sequence). The CDR3 sequence is 16 residues long. CDR3 region: CASSPRGTSGEETQYF. CDR3 nucleotides: TGTGCCAGCAGCCCTAGGGGGACTAGCGGGGAAGAGACCCAGTACTTC.

The V call is TRBV19, the J call TRBJ1-5; D call uncertain. This CDR3 region has 14 residues. Germline V gene data show CDR1 as LNHDA and CDR2 as SQIVND (reference sequence). V lost 3 bases, J lost 5 bases, and 11 bases lay in between. The CDR3 loop reads CASSIRGRDQPQHF. Here the CDR3 DNA reads TGTGCCAGTAGTATCAGAGGGAGGGATCAGCCCCAGCATTTT.

This rearrangement joins TRBV9 to TRBJ1-3; D may be TRBD1 (6 bases). Germline-derived CDR1 and CDR2 are SGDLS and YYNGEE. The CDR3 is 15 residues long. Trimming shortened V by 4 bases and J by 2 bases, and 13 bases separated the two germline ends. The CDR3: CASSSRGGPGNTIYF. CDR3 coding DNA: TGTGCCAGCAGCTCCAGGGGAGGGCCTGGAAACACCATATATTTT.

The CDR3 DNA reads as TGTGCCAGCAGTTTATCGGAGGGCGGAGGTGCCTATGGCTACACCTTC. This sequence encodes CASSLSEGGGAYGYTF. The rearrangement uses TRBV27 and TRBJ1-2; unclear D gene. The length of the CDR3 is 16 residues. V lost 0 bases and J lost 4, with 15 bases in between. CDR1 and CDR2 from the germline V gene are MNHEY and SMNVEV (reference sequence).

This clone was counted a few times. The chain links TRBV7-2 to TRBJ2-3; TRBD2 agrees at 8 bases. Trimming took 1 base from V and 0 from J; bases not matched to a gene: 6. Germline assignment: CDR1 SGHTA and CDR2 FQGNSA. CDR3 length: 17 residues. The CDR3 reads CASSLVVSGGSTDTQYF. The CDR3 DNA sequence: TGTGCCAGCAGCTTAGTTGTGAGCGGGGGAAGCACAGATACGCAGTATTTT.

V gene TRBV7-2 combines with J gene TRBJ1-3, with D perhaps TRBD1 (6 bases). Germline V lookup: CDR1 SGHTA, CDR2 FQGNSA. Trimming removed 5 bases from V and 0 bases from J, with 11 bases in between. This CDR3 comprises 15 residues. CDR3 region: CASSPDSASGNTIYF. The CDR3 DNA follows: TGTGCCAGCAGCCCGGACAGCGCCTCTGGAAACACCATATATTTT.

The chain is built from TRBV12-5 and TRBJ1-1; D gene uncertain. V shed 1 base and J shed 9 bases, with 9 bases lying between them. Looked up from germline, CDR1 is LGHNT and CDR2 is FRNRAP. The CDR3 contains 12 residues. CDR3 bases: TGTGCTAGTGGTTTGGGGGGAGGTCAAGCTTTCTTT. Its translation is CASGLGGGQAFF.

The chain carries TRBV6-6 and TRBJ1-1; no definite D call. This CDR3 spans 13 amino acids. V lost 2 bases and J 5 bases, leaving 9 bases between the germline ends. Looked up from germline, CDR1 is MNHNY and CDR2 is SVGAGI (reference sequence). The CDR3: CASSYVRETEAFF. The CDR3 DNA reads as TGTGCCAGCAGTTACGTTAGGGAGACTGAAGCTTTCTTT.

This rearrangement joins TRBV19 to TRBJ2-2; D is unclear. V lost 6 bases and J lost 6, with 8 bases in between. CDR1 is LNHDA, CDR2 SQIVND, per germline (reference sequence). The CDR3 consists of 12 residues. The CDR3 DNA reads as TGTGCCAGTAGAATGACACCCGGGGAGCTGTTTTTT. Translated, it gives CASRMTPGELFF.

As for this clone: Relative to the germline gene, one junction end is altered; a read error may explain this. This sequence joins TRBV6-5 and TRBJ2-5; D is uncertain. The CDR3 has 11 amino acids. Germline CDR1 is MNHEY and CDR2 is SVGAGI. CDR3 bases: TGTGCCAGCAGTTACCAGGAGACCCAGTACTTC. Its protein product is CASSYQETQYF.

V gene TRBV5-4 combines with J gene TRBJ2-1; D is uncertain. The germline CDR1 and CDR2 sequences are SGHNT and YYREEE (reference sequence). The CDR3 loop spans 15 amino acids. V gave up 3 bases and J gave up 4 bases, with 14 bases separating them. CDR3 sequence (DNA): TGTGCCAGCAGCTACCTGACTGGAAATTACAATGAGCAGTTCTTC. This sequence encodes CASSYLTGNYNEQFF.

This clone has just one count. The chain recombines TRBV7-8 with TRBJ1-2, with 8 bases fitting TRBD1. This CDR3 has 13 amino acids. CDR1 and CDR2 from the germline V gene are SGHVS and FQNEAQ. The V gene end was trimmed by 5 bases and the J gene end by 4 bases; junction bases not matched to a gene: 3. The CDR3 is CASSVGTGYGYTF. CDR3 coding DNA: TGTGCCAGCAGCGTAGGGACAGGCTATGGCTACACCTTC.

This clone occurred a few times. The rearrangement uses TRBV7-4 and TRBJ1-5; the D gene is possibly TRBD1 (6 bases). There are 15 residues in the CDR3. Trimming stripped 5 bases from V and 4 bases from J, with 15 bases between. The germline gives CDR1 SGHVT, CDR2 SQSDAQ. The CDR3 protein is CASSPGQYFNQPQHF. CDR3 bases: TGTGCCAGCAGCCCCGGACAGTATTTTAATCAGCCCCAGCATTTT.

The chain recombines TRBV7-2 with TRBJ1-4; 7 bases align to TRBD1. J gave up 1 base and V 3 bases, and 2 bases lay outside the gene matches. CDR1 is SGHTA and CDR2 is FQGNSA in the germline V gene. CDR3 length: 15 amino acids. For the CDR3, the DNA is TGTGCCAGCAGCTTCCGACAGGGAACTAATGAAAAACTGTTTTTT. Amino acids: CASSFRQGTNEKLFF. Full variable domain (missing parts from reference TRBV7-2 and TRBJ1-4): GAGVSQSPSNKVTEKGKDVELRCDPISGHTALYWYRQSLGQGLEFLIYFQGNSAPDKSGLPSDRFSAERTGGSVSTLTIQRTQQEDSAVYLCASSFRQGTNEKLFFGSGTQLSVL.

This chain joins TRBV6-2 or TRBV6-3 and TRBJ2-5, with unresolved D. The CDR3 covers 15 residues. V gave up 4 bases and J gave up 0 bases, with 12 bases separating them. CDR1 MNHEY and CDR2 SVGEGT come from the germline V gene. CDR3 sequence reads: CASSSLGNYQETQYF. CDR3 bases: TGTGCCAGCAGTTCCCTGGGCAACTACCAAGAGACCCAGTACTTC.

The chain joins TRBV7-9 to TRBJ1-6; D may be TRBD1 (5 bases). The V gene's germline CDR1 is SEHNR and CDR2 FQNEAQ (reference sequence). Trimming removed 5 bases at V and 8 bases at J, with 16 bases between. This CDR3 has 15 amino acids. The CDR3 here is CASSGLGAGDSPLHF. The CDR3 DNA reads as TGTGCCAGCAGCGGCCTAGGGGCAGGAGATTCACCCCTCCACTTT.

V gene TRBV5-6 combines with J gene TRBJ1-6, with TRBD1 as a possible D gene (6 bases). This CDR3 has 16 amino acids. Germline V lookup: CDR1 SGHDT, CDR2 YYEEEE. Deletions cut 4 bases from V and 3 bases from J, with 14 bases between. CDR3 bases: TGTGCCAGCAGCCCCAGGGGACGGCGCTATAATTCACCCCTCCACTTT. Amino acid sequence: CASSPRGRRYNSPLHF.

The V call is TRBV21-1, the J call TRBJ2-4; the table calls TRBD1, which could not be checked here. TRBV21-1 is described as a pseudogene. There are 17 residues in the CDR3. The CDR3 bases are TGTGCCAGCAGCACCACCAACTACAGGGGCACCAAAAACATTCAGTACTTC. This translates into CASSTTNYRGTKNIQYF.

The rearrangement links TRBV19 to TRBJ2-7, with unresolved D. CDR1 LNHDA and CDR2 SQIVND come from the germline V gene (reference sequence). Trimming stripped 9 bases from V and 0 bases from J, with 12 bases between. The CDR3 length is 13 residues. In DNA form, the CDR3 reads TGTGCCAGCCGGCAGGCGAGCTCCTACGAGCAGTACTTC. Protein: CASRQASSYEQYF.

The genes are TRBV4-1 and TRBJ2-1; 9 nucleotides align to TRBD2. Trimming at V came to 2 bases and at J to 9 bases, leaving 8 bases not matched to a gene. Per the germline V gene, CDR1 is MGHRA and CDR2 is YSYEKL. The CDR3 is made up of 15 amino acids. The CDR3 sequence is CASSQFAGGPGEQFF. CDR3 sequence (DNA): TGCGCCAGCAGCCAATTTGCGGGAGGGCCCGGTGAGCAGTTCTTC.

The V and J genes are TRBV11-2 and TRBJ2-3; a weak D match, TRBD2 (5 bases). Germline loops: CDR1 SGHAT, CDR2 FQNNGV. Between the trimmed V and J ends, which lost 8 bases and 1 base, there was a span of 10 bases. The CDR3 has 13 amino acids. CDR3 in DNA: TGTGCCAGCTCGGACTCCGGCACAGATACGCAGTATTTT. Amino acids: CASSDSGTDTQYF.

The rearrangement links TRBV5-1 to TRBJ2-7, with D maybe TRBD1 (6 bases). V gave up 4 bases and J gave up 6 bases, with 17 bases separating them. Germline V lookup: CDR1 SGHRS, CDR2 YFSETQ. The CDR3 totals 14 residues. CDR3 in amino acids: CASSTGTKGSEQYF. The CDR3 DNA is TGCGCCAGCAGCACAGGGACAAAAGGCAGCGAGCAGTACTTC.

This chain uses TRBV3-1 (or the pseudogene TRBV3-2) with TRBJ1-2; TRBD1 agrees at 7 bases. Losses at the gene ends were 6 bases for V and 3 bases for J; bases not matched to a gene: 7. There are 14 residues in the CDR3. In germline, CDR1 is LGHDT, CDR2 YNNKEL (reference sequence). The CDR3 here is CASSGTAYDYGYTF. The CDR3 region has the DNA TGTGCCAGCAGTGGGACAGCCTATGACTATGGCTACACCTTC.

The chain has TRBV5-1 and TRBJ2-7; no reliable D call. Per the germline V gene, CDR1 is SGHRS and CDR2 is YFSETQ. Trimming stripped 0 bases from V and 3 bases from J, with 7 bases between. The CDR3 totals 13 residues. The CDR3 DNA follows: TGCGCCAGCAGCTTGGCAGTTAACTACGAGCAGTACTTC. It is translated as CASSLAVNYEQYF.